This T cell receptor beta chain was captured in a study of blood T cell repertoires in COVID-19. For the study at large: Sites in the United States, Italy and Spain provided acute and convalescent COVID-19 samples. PBMCs, B-cell-depleted T cells, or T cells were the source of the cDNA or gDNA that made up the material.

The CDR3 covers 15 residues. J lost 10 bases, V lost 3 bases, and 7 bases had no gene match. Per germline, CDR1 SGHRS and CDR2 YFSETQ. This clone has a handful of counts. Per the authors' pipeline: Amplification with reference gene primers provided the estimates of nucleated cell counts. The table came from immunoSEQ multiplex PCR; TCRdb's copy has only in-frame clones and leaves some out. That table supplies the V and J calls and clone size; D and trimming were determined from the DNA. Here the sample spans about 230,000 clones, 80% to 90% being singletons. J is TRBJ2-1 and V is TRBV5-1; 13 bases map to TRBD2. Material: peripheral blood. The sequence was obtained from an elderly man with acute or convalescent COVID-19. CDR3 sequence (DNA): TGCGCCAGCAGCTCCGGACTAGCGGGAGAACGAGAGCAGTTCTTC. Its protein is CASSSGLAGEREQFF.